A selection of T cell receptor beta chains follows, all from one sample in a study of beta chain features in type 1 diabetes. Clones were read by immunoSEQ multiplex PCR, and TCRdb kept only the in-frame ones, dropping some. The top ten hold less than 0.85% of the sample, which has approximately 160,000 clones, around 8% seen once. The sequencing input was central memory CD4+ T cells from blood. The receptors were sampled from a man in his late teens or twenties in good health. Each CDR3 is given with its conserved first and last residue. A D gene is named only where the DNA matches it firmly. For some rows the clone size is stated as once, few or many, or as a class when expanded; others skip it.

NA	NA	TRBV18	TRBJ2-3	TGTGCCAGCTCAAGGTATGAAACCGTGGGCTACAACACAGATACGCAGTATTTT	CASSRYETVGYNTDTQYF
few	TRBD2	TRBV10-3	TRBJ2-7	TGTGCCATCAGTGCACTAGCGGGAAGAACTCCCTCCTACGAGCAGTACTTC	CAISALAGRTPSYEQYF
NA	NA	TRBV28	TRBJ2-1	TGTGCCAGCAGCGAACTAGGCAATGAGCAGTTCTTC	CASSELGNEQFF
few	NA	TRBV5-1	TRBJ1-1	TGCGCCAGCAGCGAGGAACCGGACAGAATGAACACTGAAGCTTTCTTT	CASSEEPDRMNTEAFF
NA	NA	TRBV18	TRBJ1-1	TGTGCCAGCTCACCAAGTGCAGCGTTGGGCACTGAAGCTTTCTTT	CASSPSAALGTEAFF
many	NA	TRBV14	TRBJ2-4	TGTGCCAGCAGCCAAGACTACCGGAGCATTCAGTACTTC	CASSQDYRSIQYF
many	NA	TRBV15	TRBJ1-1	TGTGCCACCAGCAGAGGAGCGGCTAACACTGAAGCTTTCTTT	CATSRGAANTEAFF
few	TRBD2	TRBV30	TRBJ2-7	TGTGCCTGGATTACTAGCGGGAGGGCCTACGAGCAGTACTTC	CAWITSGRAYEQYF
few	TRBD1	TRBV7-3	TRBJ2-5	TGTGCCAGCAGCCCACAATCGGACAGGGGAGAGACCCAGTACTTC	CASSPQSDRGETQYF
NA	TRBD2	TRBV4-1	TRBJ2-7	TGCGCCAGCAGCCAAACGACTAGCGGGGACTCCTACGAGCAGTACTTC	CASSQTTSGDSYEQYF
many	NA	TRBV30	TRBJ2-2	TGTGCCTGGGTCCGGGGACAGAACACCGGGGAGCTGTTTTTT	CAWVRGQNTGELFF
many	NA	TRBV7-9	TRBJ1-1	TGTGCCAGCAGCTTAGTTTTATCTGGTCTATCAGCTTTCTTT	CASSLVLSGLSAFF
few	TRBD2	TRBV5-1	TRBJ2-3	TGCGCCAGCAGCTTGAAGACTAGCGGGAGCACAGATACGCAGTATTTT	CASSLKTSGSTDTQYF
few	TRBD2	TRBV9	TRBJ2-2	TGTGCCAGCATTCTAGCGGTCTTGGTCACCGGGGAGCTGTTTTTT	CASILAVLVTGELFF
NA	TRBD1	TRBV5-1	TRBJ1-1	TGCGCCAGCAGCCTGCGGACAGGGGGGAACACTGAAGCTTTCTTT	CASSLRTGGNTEAFF
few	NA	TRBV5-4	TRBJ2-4	TGTGCCAGCAGCCGACCCGGGACTCCTGGTGGGGCCAAAAACATTCAGTACTTC	CASSRPGTPGGAKNIQYF
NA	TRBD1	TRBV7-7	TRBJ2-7	TGTGCCAGCAGCTTATTCCCTATGGAACAGGGGAGCGAGCAGTACTTC	CASSLFPMEQGSEQYF
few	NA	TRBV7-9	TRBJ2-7	TGTGCCAGCAGCCAGCATGATGGGGGCGGCGAGCAGTACTTC	CASSQHDGGGEQYF
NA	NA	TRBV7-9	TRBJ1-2	TGTGCCAGCAGCTTAAACAGAGACTATGGCTACACCTTC	CASSLNRDYGYTF